This T cell receptor beta chain was recovered during a study of beta chain features in type 1 diabetes. Study-wide findings and caveats: A greater similarity of naive, central memory and Treg TCRB repertoires was seen among patients than among healthy donors.

Germline CDR1 SEHNR, CDR2 FQNEAQ (reference sequence). Losses at the gene ends were 6 bases for V and 2 bases for J; bases not matched to a gene: 3. The CDR3 consists of 14 residues. Every isolated RNA sample was fully reverse transcribed, so sequencing captured expressed TCRB transcripts. The method was immunoSEQ multiplex PCR; TCRdb's version includes in-frame clones alone and lacks a portion of them. The table lists more than 300,000 clones, more than 12% of them singletons, with more than 0.015% in the top ten. About this clone: Its matching antigen is unknown.

There was one heparinised blood draw per donor, averaging about 120 mL. The chain employs TRBV7-9 and TRBJ2-3, with TRBD2 matching 9 bases. The sequenced sample consisted of naive CD4+ T cells from blood. This clonotype was obtained from a woman aged 18-29 years in good health. The CDR3 here is CASSSSGTTDTQYF. As DNA, the CDR3 is TGTGCCAGCAGTTCTAGCGGGACCACAGATACGCAGTATTTT.